The 26 T cell receptor beta chains below come from one sample, sequenced in a study of T cells in Graves' hyperthyroidism and ophthalmopathy. The source material, RNA transcripts, was used to amplify TCR beta CDR3 regions. When the TCR CDR3 underwent first-round RT-PCR, the HTBI primer set was used. TCRdb reprocessed the multiplex PCR reads via MiXCR and lists one record per CDR3 protein. The repertoire holds approximately 740,000 distinct CDR3 sequences, with around 15% as singletons. Sequences were obtained from blood. These receptors came from a woman in her late teens or twenties with Graves' hyperthyroidism.

This clonotype appeared many times. The chain couples TRBV27 to TRBJ1-4; D is perhaps TRBD1 (5 bases). Trimming shortened V by 1 base and J by 9 bases, and 15 bases separated the two germline ends. The CDR3 length is 15 residues. CDR1 and CDR2 (germline): MNHEY, SMNVEV (reference sequence). This CDR3 reads CASSLWAAKGQKLFF. In DNA, the CDR3 is TGTGCCAGCAGTTTATGGGCAGCTAAGGGGCAAAAACTGTTTTTT.

This clonotype was found many times. This chain links TRBV7-2 with TRBJ2-1, with a possible D match to TRBD2 (6 bases). CDR3 size: 15 residues. Germline CDR1 reads SGHTA; CDR2 reads FQGNSA. V was pared by 4 bases and J by 8 bases, with 18 bases between. For the CDR3, the DNA is TGTGCCAGCAGCTCCAAGACTAGGGTAGGCGATGAGCAGTTCTTC. Encoded protein: CASSSKTRVGDEQFF.

There are many counts of this clonotype. J is TRBJ2-1 and V is TRBV18; 7 bases are shared with TRBD2. The CDR3 runs to 15 residues. Per germline, CDR1 KGHSH and CDR2 LQKENI. The junction had 5 bases not matched to a gene; V was cut back by 0 bases and J by 6 bases. CDR3 sequence (DNA): TGTGCCAGCTCACCACCGCTAGCGGCCGGCAATGAGCAGTTCTTC. Translating it yields CASSPPLAAGNEQFF.

This clonotype was recorded many times. The DNA for the CDR3 is TGCGCCAGCAGCCAAGACGCTAGCGGGAACCCCTACGAGCAGTACTTC. Its translation is CASSQDASGNPYEQYF. The chain carries TRBV4-3 and TRBJ2-7, with 9 bases lining up with TRBD2. V dropped 0 bases and J dropped 2; count of bases not matched to a gene: 5. The germline V gene encodes CDR1 LGHNA and CDR2 YSLEER. The CDR3 has 16 residues.

This clonotype has a count of ten or more. The chain employs TRBV7-9 and TRBJ2-2; D remains ambiguous. With 5 bases removed from V and 6 bases from J, the gap between germline ends came to 19 bases. Germline-derived CDR1 and CDR2 are SEHNR and FQNEAQ (reference sequence). The CDR3 totals 16 residues. In nucleotides, the CDR3 is TGTGCCAGCAGCGACGGTGGCCGAAGGGTAGCCGGGGAGCTGTTTTTT. It translates to CASSDGGRRVAGELFF.

This clonotype was seen ten or more times. The chain employs TRBV14 and TRBJ2-1, with 11 bases identical to TRBD2. V shed 0 bases and J 7 bases; nucleotides not matched to a gene: 11. Germline-derived CDR1 and CDR2 are SGHDN and FVKESK. There are 18 residues in the CDR3. CDR3 region: CASSQDGGWLAGGNEQFF. The CDR3 bases are TGTGCCAGCAGCCAAGACGGGGGCTGGCTAGCGGGAGGTAATGAGCAGTTCTTC.

The genes are TRBV5-5 and TRBJ1-6; TRBD1 is a possible D gene (6 bases). V was clipped by 4 bases and J by 6 bases, with 26 bases between them. The CDR3 runs 19 residues. Germline CDR1 and CDR2: SGHKS and YYEKEE (reference sequence). The chain's CDR3 is CASSPYERGAGGSNSPLHF. The CDR3 coding sequence is TGTGCCAGCAGCCCTTACGAACGTGGGGCCGGGGGCTCTAATTCACCCCTCCACTTT.

J is TRBJ2-3 and V is TRBV6-4, with unresolved D. The V end lost 3 bases, the J end lost 3 bases, and 7 bases lay between the germline ends. The germline gives CDR1 MRHNA, CDR2 SNTAGT. The CDR3 consists of 13 residues. CDR3 nucleotide sequence: TGTGCCAGCAGTGAACAATATACAGATACGCAGTATTTT. Translated, it gives CASSEQYTDTQYF.

This clonotype was detected a few times. This rearrangement joins TRBV9 to TRBJ1-1; D gene unclear. CDR1 SGDLS and CDR2 YYNGEE come from the germline V gene. The V end was cut by 0 bases, the J end by 10 bases, with 13 bases between. The CDR3 has 13 residues. The CDR3 bases are TGTGCCAGCAGCGTAGTAACCGGTCGCGGAGCTTTCTTT. Residues: CASSVVTGRGAFF.

In nucleotides, the CDR3 is TGCAGTGCTAGAAAAAGCGGGGGGTCGCCCGAGCAGTTCTTC. Protein sequence: CSARKSGGSPEQFF. V and J are TRBV20-1 and TRBJ2-1; 9 bases are shared with TRBD2. V shed 2 bases, J shed 10 bases, and the junction held 9 bases outside the gene matches. CDR1 is DFQATT, CDR2 SNEGSKA, per germline (reference sequence). CDR3 length: 14 amino acids.

This clonotype was seen at least ten times. This chain links TRBV30 with TRBJ1-5, with a weak D call TRBD1 (5 bases). Germline loops: CDR1 GTSNPN, CDR2 SVGIG (reference sequence). The V end was cut by 1 base, the J end by 7 bases, with 14 bases between. CDR3 length: 14 residues. The CDR3 reads CAWSETAGLQPQHF. The CDR3 bases are TGTGCCTGGAGTGAGACAGCTGGACTGCAGCCCCAGCATTTT.

This clonotype was observed at least ten times. The rearrangement joins TRBV11-2 to TRBJ2-5; no firm D call. V was shortened by 5 bases and J by 5 bases, with 9 bases between the two germline ends. Germline-derived CDR1 and CDR2 are SGHAT and FQNNGV. The CDR3 is made up of 12 amino acids. CDR3 loop: CASSATEETQYF. CDR3 DNA sequence: TGTGCCAGCAGCGCAACTGAGGAGACCCAGTACTTC.

CDR3 sequence: CASSGRLATSGTIDTQYF. Here the CDR3 DNA reads TGTGCCAGCAGTGGAAGACTAGCGACTAGCGGGACGATAGATACGCAGTATTTT. The chain recombines TRBV6-1 with TRBJ2-3; 11 bases align to TRBD2. Trimming removed 4 bases from V and 5 bases from J; junction bases left unmatched: 14. CDR3 length equals 18 residues. Germline V CDR1 and CDR2: MNHNS, SASEGT.

This clonotype was counted ten times or more. This sequence joins TRBV27 and TRBJ2-7, with D possibly TRBD1 on 5 matching bases. V lost 3 bases and J 6 bases, leaving 12 bases between the germline ends. CDR3 length equals 13 residues. Germline CDR1 and CDR2: MNHEY and SMNVEV (reference sequence). The chain's CDR3 is CASSFDRTGEQYF. The CDR3 DNA reads as TGTGCCAGCAGTTTCGACAGAACCGGCGAGCAGTACTTC.

This clonotype was picked up a small number of times. This rearrangement joins TRBV15 to TRBJ2-2, with 7 bases identical to TRBD2. This CDR3 has 17 residues. Germline V gene data show CDR1 as LNHNV and CDR2 as YYDKDF (reference sequence). Trimming took 6 bases from V and 3 from J; bases not matched to a gene: 13. CDR3 region: CATRDPPERDHTGELFF. The CDR3 DNA is TGTGCCACCAGAGACCCCCCTGAGCGGGATCACACCGGGGAGCTGTTTTTT.

The sample holds many counts of this clonotype. CDR3 nucleotide sequence: TGTGCCAGCAGTGAAGACAGGGGTCACGAGCAGTACTTC. Protein sequence: CASSEDRGHEQYF. The chain employs TRBV2 and TRBJ2-7; TRBD1 agrees at 7 bases. The germline V gene has CDR1 SNHLY and CDR2 FYNNEI. Trimming removed 1 base from V and 5 bases from J; junction bases left unmatched: 2. CDR3 size: 13 residues.

The table lists this clonotype with many counts. The chain has TRBV18 and TRBJ2-1; D call uncertain. The CDR3 consists of 13 residues. The germline CDR1 and CDR2 sequences are KGHSH and LQKENI. V dropped 3 bases and J dropped 8 bases, with 11 bases sitting between them. The CDR3 reads CASSPELSDEQFF. CDR3 DNA sequence: TGTGCCAGCTCACCCGAGCTGTCCGATGAGCAGTTCTTC.

The V gene is TRBV5-5, the J gene TRBJ2-1; 8 bases are a match to TRBD2. The junction had 7 bases not matched to a gene; V was cut back by 2 bases and J by 9 bases. There are 14 residues in the CDR3. Germline loops: CDR1 SGHKS, CDR2 YYEKEE (reference sequence). The CDR3 spells CASSLDGREAEQFF. The CDR3 nucleotides read TGTGCCAGCAGCTTAGACGGGAGGGAGGCTGAGCAGTTCTTC.

This clonotype has a handful of counts. The chain carries TRBV4-1 and TRBJ1-5; D remains unclear. Looked up from germline, CDR1 is MGHRA and CDR2 is YSYEKL. The CDR3 length is 18 residues. The V end was cut by 4 bases, the J end by 0 bases, with 19 bases between. The CDR3 nucleotides read TGCGCCAGCAGCCCGGGCCCCAAGGGAGGTTATAGCAATCAGCCCCAGCATTTT. Its protein is CASSPGPKGGYSNQPQHF.

This clonotype was counted only a few times. The genes are TRBV14 and TRBJ1-2; 8 bases agree with TRBD1. Germline values: CDR1 SGHDN, CDR2 FVKESK. The CDR3 covers 17 residues. Trimming at V came to 3 bases and at J to 5 bases, leaving 14 bases not matched to a gene. CDR3 coding DNA: TGTGCCAGCAGCCAGGAAGGGGTTCCAGGGGGCAGATATGGCTACACCTTC. Translating it yields CASSQEGVPGGRYGYTF.

The chain combines TRBV30 with TRBJ1-2, with D possibly matching TRBD1 (5 bases). V was trimmed by 2 bases and J by 9 bases, leaving 10 bases between them. Germline-derived CDR1 and CDR2 are GTSNPN and SVGIG (reference sequence). The CDR3 totals 11 residues. The DNA of the CDR3 is TGTGCCTGGAGTAGAGGGGTTAGCTACACCTTC. Its translation: CAWSRGVSYTF. Looking up the rest from reference TRBV30 and TRBJ1-2 gives the full variable domain: SQTIHQWPATLVQPVGSPLSLECTVEGTSNPNLYWYRQAAGRGLQLLFYSVGIGQISSEVPQNLSASRPQDRQFILSSKKLLLSDSGFYLCAWSRGVSYTFGSGTRLTVV.

The chain has TRBV29-1 and TRBJ1-2; maybe TRBD1 (6 bases). This CDR3 region has 14 residues. Per the germline V gene, CDR1 is SQVTM and CDR2 is ANQGSEA. Trimming left V 2 bases short and J 8 bases short, with 18 bases between. CDR3: CSVERVGALGGYTF. As DNA, the CDR3 is TGCAGCGTTGAAAGGGTGGGGGCTCTGGGAGGCTACACCTTC.

A few counts support this clonotype. J is TRBJ1-5 and V is TRBV20-1, with D unclear. With 0 bases removed from V and 4 bases from J, the gap between germline ends came to 10 bases. The CDR3 runs 14 residues. Germline V gene data show CDR1 as DFQATT and CDR2 as SNEGSKA (reference sequence). CDR3 amino acids: CSARESAQNQPQHF. The CDR3, as DNA: TGCAGTGCTAGAGAGTCTGCCCAGAATCAGCCCCAGCATTTT.

The sample holds one count of this clonotype. A read error may produce the germline difference seen at one junction end. The genes are TRBV30 and TRBJ2-3, with 12 nucleotides matching TRBD2. The CDR3 has 17 residues. Germline loops: CDR1 GTSNPN, CDR2 SVGIG (reference sequence). In nucleotides, the CDR3 is TGTGCCTGGAGTGTACCCGGACTAGCGGGGACCACAGGTACGCAGTATTTT. Protein: CAWSVPGLAGTTGTQYF.

This clonotype was seen many times. V gene TRBV18 combines with J gene TRBJ2-7; D is ambiguous. V was clipped by 5 bases and J by 2 bases, with 7 bases between them. From germline, CDR1 is KGHSH and CDR2 LQKENI. The CDR3 is 12 amino acids. The CDR3 DNA follows: TGTGCCAGCTCAACAAGGACCTACGAGCAGTACTTC. Its protein product is CASSTRTYEQYF. Complete variable domain (other parts from reference TRBV18 and TRBJ2-7): NAGVMQNPRHLVRRRGQEARLRCSPMKGHSHVYWYRQLPEEGLKFMVYLQKENIIDESGMPKERFSAEFPKEGPSILRIQQVVRGDSAAYFCASSTRTYEQYFGPGTRLTVT.

This clonotype has a count of ten or more. This chain joins TRBV4-3 and TRBJ2-7; TRBD2 matches at 9 bases. The germline gives CDR1 LGHNA, CDR2 YSLEER. The CDR3 is 17 residues long. V was pared by 4 bases and J by 2 bases, with 12 bases of the junction left unmatched. CDR3 loop: CASSPLYGLAGTYEQYF. In DNA form, the CDR3 reads TGCGCCAGCAGCCCTTTGTATGGTCTAGCGGGAACCTACGAGCAGTACTTC.